The present entry profiles one TCR beta chain with its context. Alongside a J-beta primer mix, a sample-barcoded 5' primer served in a second PCR lasting 7 to 11 cycles. Via MiXCR, TCRdb re-called the 5' RACE reads, giving one row per CDR3 protein. The data contain about a million distinct CDR3 sequences, just over 50% of them singletons. This entry belongs to a study of blood T cells in healthy people across ages. The CDR3 totals 15 residues. V lost 2 bases to trimming and J lost 1 base, with 11 bases between them. Germline values: CDR1 KGHSH, CDR2 LQKENI. The clonotype originates from a woman aged 55-75 years in good health. The gene calls are TRBV18 and TRBJ2-5; D is uncertain. Sample: blood. The CDR3 sequence is CASSPITATQETQYF. CDR3 DNA sequence: TGTGCCAGCTCACCAATAACGGCAACCCAAGAGACCCAGTACTTC. Variable domain in full (rest from reference TRBV18 and TRBJ2-5): NAGVMQNPRHLVRRRGQEARLRCSPMKGHSHVYWYRQLPEEGLKFMVYLQKENIIDESGMPKERFSAEFPKEGPSILRIQQVVRGDSAAYFCASSPITATQETQYFGPGTRLLVL.